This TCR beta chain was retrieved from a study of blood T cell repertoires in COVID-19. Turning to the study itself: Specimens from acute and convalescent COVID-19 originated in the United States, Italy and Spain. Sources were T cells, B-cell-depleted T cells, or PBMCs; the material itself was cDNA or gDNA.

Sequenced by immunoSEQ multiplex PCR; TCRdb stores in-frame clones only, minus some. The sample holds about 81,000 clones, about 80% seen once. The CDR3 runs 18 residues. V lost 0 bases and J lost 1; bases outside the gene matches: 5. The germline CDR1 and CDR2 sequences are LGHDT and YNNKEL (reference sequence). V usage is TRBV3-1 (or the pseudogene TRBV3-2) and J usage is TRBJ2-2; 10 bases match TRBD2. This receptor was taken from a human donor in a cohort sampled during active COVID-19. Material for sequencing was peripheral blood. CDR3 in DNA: TGTGCCAGCAGCCAAGAACTAGCGGGGTTACAGAACACCGGGGAGCTGTTTTTT. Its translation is CASSQELAGLQNTGELFF.